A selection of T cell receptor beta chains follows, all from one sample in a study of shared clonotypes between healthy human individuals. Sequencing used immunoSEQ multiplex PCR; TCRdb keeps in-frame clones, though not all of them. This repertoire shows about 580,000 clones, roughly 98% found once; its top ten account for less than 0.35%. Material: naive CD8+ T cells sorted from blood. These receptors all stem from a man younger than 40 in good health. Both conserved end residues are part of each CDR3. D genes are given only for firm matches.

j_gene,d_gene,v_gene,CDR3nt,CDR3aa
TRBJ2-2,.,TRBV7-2,TGTGCCAGCAGCTCCCCGAGCAGAACGAACACCGGGGAGCTGTTTTTT,CASSSPSRTNTGELFF
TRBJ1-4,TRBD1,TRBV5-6,TGTGCCAGCAGCTCCTGGGACAGGGGAAATGAAAAACTGTTTTTT,CASSSWDRGNEKLFF
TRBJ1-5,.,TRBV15,TGTGCCACCCAACCCTGGCAGGATAGGGATCAGCCCCAGCATTTT,CATQPWQDRDQPQHF
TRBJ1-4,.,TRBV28,TGTGCCACCCGAAACCGGGACTCGGAACTGTTTTTT,CATRNRDSELFF
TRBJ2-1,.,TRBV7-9,TGTGCCAGCAGTGGTAGGCACAATGAGCAGTTCTTC,CASSGRHNEQFF
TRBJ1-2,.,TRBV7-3,TGTGCCAGCAGCTTAAGTGCGGGGGACTATGGCTACACCTTC,CASSLSAGDYGYTF
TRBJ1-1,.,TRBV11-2,TGTGCCAGCAGCTTGGGTATTGCTGAAGCTTTCTTT,CASSLGIAEAFF
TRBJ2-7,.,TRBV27,TGTGCCAGCAGACAGGGTTCGTACGAGCAGTACTTC,CASRQGSYEQYF
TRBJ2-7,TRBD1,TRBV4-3,TGCGCCAGCTCGACAGGGGGCAGCGAGCAGTACTTC,CASSTGGSEQYF
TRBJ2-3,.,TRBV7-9,TGTGCCAGCATTGCTACTACAGGTTCAGGGTATACGCAGTATTTT,CASIATTGSGYTQYF
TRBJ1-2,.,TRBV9,TGTGCCAGCAGCATCGCAGGGGAGTTAGGCTATGGCTACACCTTC,CASSIAGELGYGYTF
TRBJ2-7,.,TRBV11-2,TGTGCCAGCAGCTTCTTTCCGGGGGAGCAGTACTTC,CASSFFPGEQYF
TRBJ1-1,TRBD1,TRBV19,TGTGCCACTCGGAACCTCAGGGGGATGAACACTGAAGCTTTCTTT,CATRNLRGMNTEAFF
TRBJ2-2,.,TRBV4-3,TGCGCCAGCAGCCAAGGGCTCTGGGGGGAGCTGTTTTTT,CASSQGLWGELFF
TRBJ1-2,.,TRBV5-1,TGCGCCAGCAGCTATAGTTGGACAGAAGATGGCTACACCTTC,CASSYSWTEDGYTF
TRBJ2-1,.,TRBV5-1,TGCGCCAGCAGCTTGTTGGGACCGACATCCTACAATGAGCAGTTCTTC,CASSLLGPTSYNEQFF
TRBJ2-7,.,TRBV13,TGTGCCAGCAGCCACGCGACCGGGGGCCACGAGCAGTACTTC,CASSHATGGHEQYF
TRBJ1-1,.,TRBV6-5,TGTGCCAGCAGTTTCTACGACGGGAACACTGAAGCTTTCTTT,CASSFYDGNTEAFF